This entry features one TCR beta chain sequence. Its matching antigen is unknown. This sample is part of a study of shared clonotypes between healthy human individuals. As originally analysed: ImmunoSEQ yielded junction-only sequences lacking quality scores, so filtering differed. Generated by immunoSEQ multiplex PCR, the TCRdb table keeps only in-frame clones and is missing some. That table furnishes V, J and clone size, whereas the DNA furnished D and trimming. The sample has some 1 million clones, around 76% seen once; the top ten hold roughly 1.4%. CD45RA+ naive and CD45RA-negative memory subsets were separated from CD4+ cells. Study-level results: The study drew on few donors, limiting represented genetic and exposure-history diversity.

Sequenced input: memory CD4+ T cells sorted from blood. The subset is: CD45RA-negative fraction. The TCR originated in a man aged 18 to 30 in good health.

The CDR3 DNA reads as TGTGCCAGCAGTGGACTAGCGGGAACCTACGAGCAGTACTTC. It specifies CASSGLAGTYEQYF. The chain has TRBV2 and TRBJ2-5; TRBD2 matches 11 bases. The J call is in doubt because the DNA end fits TRBJ2-7 better. The CDR3 spans 14 residues. CDR1 is SNHLY, CDR2 FYNNEI, per germline.